This TCR beta chain derives from a study of shared clonotypes between healthy human individuals. Study-wide points: A reduction in generation probabilities was seen for non-shared clonotypes relative to those shared by all four donors.

CD4+ cells underwent separation, giving CD45RA+ naive and CD45RA-negative memory subsets. This clone showed up just once. Its antigen is not known. This may be a read error: a much more frequent sequence differs by one nucleotide. The sample contains more than one DNA sequence encoding this CDR3. Replicate PCRs from sorted subsets contained around 200 ng DNA, which is some 32,000 T cell genomes. The repertoire was sequenced with immunoSEQ multiplex PCR; TCRdb's copy has only in-frame clones and lacks some. Seen here are about 1 million clones, 65% to 75% observed once, and the top ten hold 1.5%. CDR1 and CDR2 (germline): SGHKS, YYEKEE (reference sequence). The CDR3 sequence is 13 residues long. With 2 bases removed from V and 2 bases from J, the gap between germline ends came to 8 bases.

The sequenced material came from memory CD4+ T cells sorted from blood. This sample's subset: CD45RA-negative fraction. This TCR came from a man aged 18-30 years in good health. J is TRBJ2-7 and V is TRBV5-5; possibly TRBD2 for D (5 bases). The CDR3 DNA is TGTGCCAGCAGCTTATCCGGGACCTACGAGCAGTACTTC. Its protein is CASSLSGTYEQYF.